This T cell receptor (beta chain) stems from a study of beta chain features in type 1 diabetes. Whole-study findings and limits: Insertion counts at VDJ junctions were lower in type 1 diabetes patients, who also showed more deletions there. Type 1 diabetes patients had TCRB CDR3s that were shorter (moderately but significantly so) in all four CD4+ subsets.

CD4+ naive, central memory, regulatory and stem cell-like memory subsets were isolated by sorting on CD45RO/CCR7/CD25/CD127/CD95/CD27. The entirety of the isolated RNA underwent reverse transcription, so expressed TCRB transcripts were sequenced. The data were produced by immunoSEQ multiplex PCR, yet TCRdb's version contains in-frame clones alone and is incomplete. Counted here are some 350,000 clones, around an eighth occurring once; the ten biggest clones make up around 0.016%. CDR1 and CDR2 from the germline V gene are KGHSH and LQKENI. Trimming removed 4 bases from V and 2 bases from J; junction bases left unmatched: 10. The CDR3 contains 17 residues. This clone was seen only a few times. Its antigen remains unknown.

The clonotype comes from a woman between 18 and 29 years old with type 1 diabetes. The material sequenced was naive CD4+ T cells from blood. The V gene is TRBV18, the J gene TRBJ2-3, with TRBD2 matching 9 bases. Written as DNA, the CDR3 is TGTGCCAGCTCACAACTACCTACTAGCGGGCTCACAGATACGCAGTATTTT. It translates to CASSQLPTSGLTDTQYF.